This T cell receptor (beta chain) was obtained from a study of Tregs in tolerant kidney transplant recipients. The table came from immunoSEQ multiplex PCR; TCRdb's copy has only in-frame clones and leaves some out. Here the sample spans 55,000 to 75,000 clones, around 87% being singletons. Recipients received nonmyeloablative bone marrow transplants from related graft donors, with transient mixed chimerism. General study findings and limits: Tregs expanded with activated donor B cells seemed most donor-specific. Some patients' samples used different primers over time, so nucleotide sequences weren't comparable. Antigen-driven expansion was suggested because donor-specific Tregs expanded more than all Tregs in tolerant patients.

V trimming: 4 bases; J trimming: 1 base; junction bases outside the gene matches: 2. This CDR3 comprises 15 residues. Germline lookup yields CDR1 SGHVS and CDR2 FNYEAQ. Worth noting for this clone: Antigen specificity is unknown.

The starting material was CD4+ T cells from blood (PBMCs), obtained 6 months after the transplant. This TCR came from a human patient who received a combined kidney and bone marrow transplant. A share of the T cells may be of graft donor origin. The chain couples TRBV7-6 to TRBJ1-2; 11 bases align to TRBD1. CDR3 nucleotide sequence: TGTGCCAGCAGCTCGGGACAGGGGGTTAACTATGGCTACACCTTC. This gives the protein CASSSGQGVNYGYTF.